This T cell receptor beta chain was recovered during a study of blood T cell repertoires in COVID-19. At the level of the study: Samples came from the United States, Italy and Spain, spanning acute and convalescent COVID-19. From T cells, B-cell-depleted T cells, or PBMCs came the material, which was cDNA or gDNA.

Per the original methods: Nucleated cell number was recorded as an estimate derived from reference gene primer amplification. TCRdb's copy holds only in-frame clones and misses some; the assay was immunoSEQ multiplex PCR. D and trimming were read from the DNA, whereas the V and J calls and clone size are those reported in that table. The sample yields 250,000 to 350,000 clones, 65% to 85% seen once. Unmatched junction bases numbered 14, after V lost 3 bases and J lost 6 bases. CDR3 length: 17 amino acids. The V gene's germline CDR1 is SGHKS and CDR2 YYEKEE (reference sequence). Sample: peripheral blood. The J gene is TRBJ2-4, the V gene TRBV5-5, with 8 bases identical to TRBD1. The sequence was collected from a human donor with COVID-19, enrolled during active disease. The donor label of this sample is uncertain. This chain's CDR3 is CASSSDPGRQGSNIQYF. DNA of the CDR3: TGTGCCAGCAGCTCCGATCCCGGGAGACAGGGGTCAAACATTCAGTACTTC.